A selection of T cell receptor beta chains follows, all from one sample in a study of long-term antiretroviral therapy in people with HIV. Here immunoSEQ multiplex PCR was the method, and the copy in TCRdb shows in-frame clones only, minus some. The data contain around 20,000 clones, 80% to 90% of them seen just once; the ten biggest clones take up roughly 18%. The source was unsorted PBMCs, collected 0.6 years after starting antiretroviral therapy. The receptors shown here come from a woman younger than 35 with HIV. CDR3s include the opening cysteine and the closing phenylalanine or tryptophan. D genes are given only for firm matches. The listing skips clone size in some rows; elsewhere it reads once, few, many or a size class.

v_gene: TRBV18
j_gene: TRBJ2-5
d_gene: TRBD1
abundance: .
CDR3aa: CASSRDREETQYF
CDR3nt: TGTGCCAGCTCACGGGACAGGGAGGAGACCCAGTACTTC

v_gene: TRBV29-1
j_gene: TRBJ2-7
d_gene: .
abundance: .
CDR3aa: CSVSDGVGKTYEQYF
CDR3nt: TGCAGCGTTTCGGACGGAGTCGGGAAGACCTACGAGCAGTACTTC

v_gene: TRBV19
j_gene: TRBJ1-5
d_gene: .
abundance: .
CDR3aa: CASSIGEYQPQHF
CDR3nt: TGTGCCAGTAGTATTGGGGAATATCAGCCCCAGCATTTT

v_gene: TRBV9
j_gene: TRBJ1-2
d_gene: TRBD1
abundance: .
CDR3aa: CASSNRTGSYNYGYTF
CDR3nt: TGTGCCAGCAGCAACAGGACAGGGTCCTATAACTATGGCTACACCTTC

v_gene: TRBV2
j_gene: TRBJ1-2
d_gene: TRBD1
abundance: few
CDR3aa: CASSIGQGLANYGYTF
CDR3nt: TGTGCCAGCAGTATAGGACAGGGGCTAGCTAACTATGGCTACACCTTC

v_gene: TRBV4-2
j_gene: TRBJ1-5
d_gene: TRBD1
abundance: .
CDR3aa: CTSSQGQGVGQPQHF
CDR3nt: TGTACCAGCAGCCAAGGTCAGGGGGTCGGTCAGCCCCAGCATTTT

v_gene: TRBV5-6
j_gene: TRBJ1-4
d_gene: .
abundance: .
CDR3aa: CASSPITSGGGDEKLFF
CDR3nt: TGTGCCAGCAGCCCGATTACCTCGGGGGGAGGGGATGAAAAACTGTTTTTT

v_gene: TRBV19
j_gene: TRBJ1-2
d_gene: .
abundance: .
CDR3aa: CASSIQHLDGGYGYTF
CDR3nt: TGTGCCAGTAGTATCCAGCATCTTGACGGAGGCTATGGCTACACCTTC

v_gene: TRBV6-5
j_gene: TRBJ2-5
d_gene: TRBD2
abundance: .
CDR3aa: CATGLAGGRGETQYF
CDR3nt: TGTGCCACGGGACTAGCGGGGGGCAGGGGAGAGACCCAGTACTTC

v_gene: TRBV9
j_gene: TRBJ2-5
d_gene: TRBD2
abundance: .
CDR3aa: CASSPGVAGVQETQYF
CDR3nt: TGTGCCAGCAGCCCCGGTGTAGCGGGGGTCCAAGAGACCCAGTACTTC

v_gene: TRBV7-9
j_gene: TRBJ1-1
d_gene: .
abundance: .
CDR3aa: CASSLVDTATQAFF
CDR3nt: TGTGCCAGCAGCTTAGTCGATACAGCGACCCAGGCGTTCTTT

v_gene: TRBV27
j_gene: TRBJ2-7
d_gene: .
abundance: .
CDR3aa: CASSDHYEQYF
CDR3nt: TGTGCCAGCAGTGATCACTACGAGCAGTACTTC

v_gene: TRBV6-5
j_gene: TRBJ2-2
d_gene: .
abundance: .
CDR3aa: CASSYQVANTGELFF
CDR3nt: TGTGCCAGCAGTTACCAGGTCGCGAACACCGGGGAGCTGTTTTTT

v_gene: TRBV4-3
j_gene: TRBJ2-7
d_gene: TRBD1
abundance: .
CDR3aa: CASSRTGGDSTYEQYF
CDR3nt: TGCGCCAGCAGCCGAACAGGGGGCGACAGCACCTACGAGCAGTACTTC

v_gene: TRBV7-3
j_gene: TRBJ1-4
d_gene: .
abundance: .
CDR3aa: CASSPGTTTNEKLFF
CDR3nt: TGTGCCAGCAGCCCCGGGACGACAACTAATGAAAAACTGTTTTTT

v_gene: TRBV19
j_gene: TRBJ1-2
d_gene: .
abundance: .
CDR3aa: CASSIVQQDGYTF
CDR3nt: TGTGCCAGTAGTATAGTTCAGCAGGATGGCTACACCTTC

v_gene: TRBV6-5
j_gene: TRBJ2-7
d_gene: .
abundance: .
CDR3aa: CASSSKPDWNEQYF
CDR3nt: TGTGCCAGCAGTTCGAAACCGGACTGGAACGAGCAGTACTTC

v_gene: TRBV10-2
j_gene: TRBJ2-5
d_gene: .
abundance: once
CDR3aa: CASSESSSLSGYGSETQYF
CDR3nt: TGCGCCAGCAGTGAGTCGTCCTCTTTATCGGGGTATGGTTCGGAGACCCAGTACTTC

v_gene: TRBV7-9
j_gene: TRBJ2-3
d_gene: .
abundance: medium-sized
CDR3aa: CASSPPPDTQYF
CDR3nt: TGTGCCAGCAGCCCGCCCCCAGATACGCAGTATTTT

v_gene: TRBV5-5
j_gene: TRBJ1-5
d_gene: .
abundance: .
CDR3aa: CASSLTGGDQPQHF
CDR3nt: TGTGCCAGCAGCTTAACAGGTGGGGATCAGCCCCAGCATTTT

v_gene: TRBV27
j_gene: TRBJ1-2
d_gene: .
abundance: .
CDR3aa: CASSPRAKGQPNYGYTF
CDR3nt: TGTGCCAGCAGTCCCCGGGCAAAAGGACAGCCTAACTATGGCTACACCTTC

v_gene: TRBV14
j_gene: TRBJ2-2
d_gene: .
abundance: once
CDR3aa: CASSQAQNTGELFF
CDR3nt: TGTGCCAGCAGCCAAGCACAGAACACCGGGGAGCTGTTTTTT

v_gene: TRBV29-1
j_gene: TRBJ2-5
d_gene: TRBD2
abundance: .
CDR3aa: CSVEGTSDTIPQETQYF
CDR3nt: TGCAGCGTAGAAGGGACTAGCGACACTATCCCTCAAGAGACCCAGTACTTC

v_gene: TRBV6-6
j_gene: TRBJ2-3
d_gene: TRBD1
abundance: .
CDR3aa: CASSKGQETDTQYF
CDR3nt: TGTGCCAGCTCGAAAGGACAGGAGACAGATACGCAGTATTTT

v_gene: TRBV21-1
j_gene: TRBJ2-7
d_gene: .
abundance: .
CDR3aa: CASSKDTGYEQYF
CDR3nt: TGTGCCAGCAGCAAAGATACTGGCTACGAGCAGTACTTC

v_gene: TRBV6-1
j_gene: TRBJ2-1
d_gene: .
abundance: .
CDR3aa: CASTLLPPKYNEQFF
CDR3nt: TGTGCCAGCACCCTCCTGCCCCCTAAGTACAATGAGCAGTTCTTC

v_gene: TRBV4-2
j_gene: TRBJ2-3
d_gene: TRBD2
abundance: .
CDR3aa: CASSQERGGFPDTQYF
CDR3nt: TGTGCCAGCAGCCAAGAACGCGGGGGGTTCCCAGATACGCAGTATTTT

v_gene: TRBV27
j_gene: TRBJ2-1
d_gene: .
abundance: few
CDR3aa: CASSLSLGNEQFF
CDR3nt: TGTGCCAGCAGTTTATCGCTGGGGAATGAGCAGTTCTTC

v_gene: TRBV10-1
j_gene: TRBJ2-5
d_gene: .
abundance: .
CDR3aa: CASSETVSETQYF
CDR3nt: TGCGCCAGCAGTGAAACAGTATCCGAGACCCAGTACTTC